Listed below are T cell receptor beta chains from one sample, sequenced in a study of identical twins. A single record per CDR3 protein comes from TCRdb applying MiXCR to the 5' RACE reads. The sample holds hundreds of thousands of distinct CDR3 sequences, 21% seen once. These data were also reused for a study on T cells expressing NK-cell markers.

The specimen was PBMCs. Receptor source: a young woman in good health. Both conserved end residues are trimmed from each CDR3. The listing skips clone size in some rows; elsewhere it reads once, few, many or a size class.

>TRBJ2-1|TRBV7-2|-
ATRSGASRDEQF
>TRBJ2-5|TRBV25-1|many
ASSSQRIPQGETQY
>TRBJ2-1|TRBV5-1|many
ASSSQPGLAVYNEQF
>TRBJ2-1|TRBV15|-
ATSAVRDRKNNEQF
>TRBJ1-1|TRBV20-1|many
SARVMGQGADTEAF
>TRBJ1-2|TRBV10-3|-
AISQRARDRGSGYT
>TRBJ1-6|TRBV7-3|few
ASSLKVPGAGSPLH
>TRBJ2-5|TRBV12-3/TRBV12-4|few
ASSPGDRGETQY
>TRBJ2-1|TRBV3-1|-
ASNLAGGPVDEQF
>TRBJ2-1|TRBV5-4|few
ASSLAKSGRADEQF
>TRBJ2-7|TRBV12-3/TRBV12-4|-
ASSLARRAEQY
>TRBJ2-1|TRBV5-6|-
ASSLGLSGPLPF
>TRBJ2-1|TRBV12-3/TRBV12-4|few
ASSHLSLNEQF
>TRBJ2-3|TRBV19|-
ASSIDSSGFSTDTQY
>TRBJ2-3|TRBV6-1|-
ASRSWGRVGDTQY
>TRBJ1-2|TRBV12-3/TRBV12-4|few
ASSLGHFNYGYT
>TRBJ2-7|TRBV19|-
ARSGGRRDSHEQY
>TRBJ2-3|TRBV24-1|many
ATSGNTDTQY
>TRBJ1-1|TRBV5-1|few
ASSLGPTGEGEAF
>TRBJ2-3|TRBV27|-
ASSLDAAGLDTQY
>TRBJ2-1|TRBV5-1|few
ASRFFVRDTYNEQF
>TRBJ1-1|TRBV20-1|-
SALRDSYTEAF
>TRBJ1-2|TRBV12-3/TRBV12-4|few
ASSFLGSDGYT
>TRBJ2-7|TRBV5-1|few
ASSLGDRTYEQY
>TRBJ1-3|TRBV29-1|-
SVEEPGGNTIY
>TRBJ2-7|TRBV20-1|few
SATIRGELYEQY
>TRBJ2-7|TRBV12-3/TRBV12-4|-
ASRRDKEDEQY
>TRBJ1-2|TRBV20-1|few
SASAGRGYT
>TRBJ2-3|TRBV3-1|many
ASSLTPGPKGYTDTQY
>TRBJ2-3|TRBV5-1|few
ASSAGPTPDTQY
>TRBJ1-2|TRBV6-1|few
ASSPNAHYGYT
>TRBJ2-1|TRBV12-3/TRBV12-4|-
ASSLGPPPNEQF
>TRBJ2-3|TRBV6-1|-
ASSRGDDSTDTQY
>TRBJ1-1|TRBV12-3/TRBV12-4|many
ASSLGGVNTEAF
>TRBJ2-3|TRBV5-1|-
ASSLDTGSWDTQY
>TRBJ2-5|TRBV5-1|-
ASSGMDRLLQETQY
>TRBJ1-2|TRBV25-1|many
ASSEFKGYGYGYT